This record covers a single TCR beta chain. Its antigen is currently unknown. Time point described: cycle 4 day 1 (C4D1), after 5 to 7 weeks of nivolumab. Every patient had relapsed following autologous stem cell transplantation, and cohorts differed in brentuximab vedotin exposure. Complete response, partial response or progressive disease constituted the best responses recorded. The protocol was immunoSEQ multiplex PCR, while the TCRdb copy is restricted to in-frame clones and leaves out a portion. The sample carries some 93,000 clones, approximately 86% recorded once. This CDR3 has 15 amino acids. V lost 4 bases, J lost 3 bases, and 7 bases stayed unmatched. CDR1 and CDR2 (germline): SGDLS, YYNGEE. The data are from a study of PD-1 blockade in classical Hodgkin lymphoma. The study, taken as a whole, reports: Whoever responded completely had baseline diversity much like that seen in newly diagnosed patients.

The receptor was derived from a human donor with classical Hodgkin lymphoma. The sequencing here drew on peripheral blood mononuclear cells (PBMCs), taken before the fourth cycle of nivolumab. The J gene is TRBJ2-1, the V gene TRBV9; TRBD2 agrees at 7 bases. The CDR3 region has the DNA TGTGCCAGCAGCATGTCCGGGACTAACTACAATGAGCAGTTCTTC. This encodes CASSMSGTNYNEQFF.